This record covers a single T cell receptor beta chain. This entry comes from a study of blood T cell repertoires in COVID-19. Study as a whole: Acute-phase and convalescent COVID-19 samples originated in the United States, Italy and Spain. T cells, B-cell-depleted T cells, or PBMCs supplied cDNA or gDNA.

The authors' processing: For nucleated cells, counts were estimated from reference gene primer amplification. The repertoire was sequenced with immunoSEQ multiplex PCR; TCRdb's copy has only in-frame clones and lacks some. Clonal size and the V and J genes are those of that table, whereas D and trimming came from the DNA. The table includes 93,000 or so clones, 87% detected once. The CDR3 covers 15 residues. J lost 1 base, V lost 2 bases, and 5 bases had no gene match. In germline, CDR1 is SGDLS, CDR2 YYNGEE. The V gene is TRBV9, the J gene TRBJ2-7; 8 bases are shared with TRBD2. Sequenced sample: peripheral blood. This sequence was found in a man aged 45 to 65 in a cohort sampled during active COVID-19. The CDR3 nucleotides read TGTGCCAGCAGCGTGGCCTCGGGGGGGTCCTACGAGCAGTACTTC. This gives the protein CASSVASGGSYEQYF.